The 6 T cell receptor beta chains below were found in one sample sequenced in a study of cytomegalovirus exposure and HLA in healthy donors. TCRdb keeps only in-frame clones here, not all; method: immunoSEQ multiplex PCR. The sample shows over 55,000 clones, more than 80% of them seen only once. Sequencing was carried out using PBMCs. The source of these receptors is a man aged 18 to 30 in good health and CMV-seronegative.

The chain links TRBV6-5 to TRBJ1-1; unclear D gene. V shed 5 bases and J shed 0 bases, with 7 bases lying between them. This CDR3 has 13 amino acids. Germline V gene lookup returns CDR1 MNHEY and CDR2 SVGAGI. The CDR3 loop reads CASSPRVNTEAFF. The DNA for the CDR3 is TGTGCCAGCAGTCCTCGGGTGAACACTGAAGCTTTCTTT.

The V call is TRBV30, the J call TRBJ2-4; TRBD2 aligns across 8 bases. Trimming took 4 bases from V and 0 from J; bases not matched to a gene: 5. The CDR3 is made up of 15 amino acids. Germline CDR1 and CDR2: GTSNPN and SVGIG (reference sequence). The CDR3 here is CAWNREGLAKNIQYF. CDR3 DNA sequence: TGTGCCTGGAACCGGGAGGGTTTAGCCAAAAACATTCAGTACTTC. The whole variable domain, filled in from reference TRBV30 and TRBJ2-4, reads SQTIHQWPATLVQPVGSPLSLECTVEGTSNPNLYWYRQAAGRGLQLLFYSVGIGQISSEVPQNLSASRPQDRQFILSSKKLLLSDSGFYLCAWNREGLAKNIQYFGAGTRLSVL.

As regards this clone: Other DNA sequences in the sample encode the same CDR3. The chain carries TRBV18 and TRBJ1-5, with unresolved D. Trimming cost V 1 base and J 4 bases, with 8 bases left between them. The CDR3 length is 14 residues. Germline lookup yields CDR1 KGHSH and CDR2 LQKENI. CDR3 coding DNA: TGTGCCAGCTCACCACAGGGAGGTAATCAGCCCCAGCATTTT. Translated, it gives CASSPQGGNQPQHF.

This clone was recorded only once. The rearrangement joins TRBV18 to TRBJ2-7; TRBD1 is a possible D gene (5 bases). CDR3 length equals 15 residues. The V gene lost 2 bases and the J gene lost 6 bases, with 17 bases spanning the gap. CDR1 is KGHSH, CDR2 LQKENI, per germline. Written as DNA, the CDR3 is TGTGCCAGCTCACCAGTTGGGATCGATAGGGGCGAGCAGTACTTC. Amino acids: CASSPVGIDRGEQYF.

The chain joins TRBV5-6 to TRBJ2-7; D remains unclear. Germline lookup yields CDR1 SGHDT and CDR2 YYEEEE. Trimming stripped 5 bases from V and 0 bases from J, with 6 bases between. The CDR3 length is 12 residues. The DNA for the CDR3 is TGTGCCAGCAGTCTCAGCTCCTACGAGCAGTACTTC. Encoded protein: CASSLSSYEQYF.

This clone was picked up one time. The chain recombines TRBV5-1 with TRBJ2-5; D gene uncertain. Trimming stripped 0 bases from V and 1 base from J, with 7 bases between. CDR3 length: 14 residues. CDR1 and CDR2 (germline): SGHRS, YFSETQ. The CDR3 spells CASSLEYSQETQYF. In DNA form, the CDR3 reads TGCGCCAGCAGCTTGGAGTACAGCCAAGAGACCCAGTACTTC.